This is a list of T cell receptor beta chains from one sample in a study of chemoradiotherapy in HPV16-positive cancers. The table came from immunoSEQ multiplex PCR; TCRdb's copy has only in-frame clones and leaves some out. The table lists about 8,900 clones, over 80% of them singletons, with 9% to 15% in the top ten. The sample in question was blood, obtained from a patient who underwent chemoradiotherapy. The receptors originated from a human donor with HPV-associated anogenital cancer. CDR3s include the opening cysteine and the closing phenylalanine or tryptophan. The D gene is left open where the match is weak. A row's size may be missing; if present it is once, few, many or a size class.

cdr3_aa: CASSYQRGQETQYF
cdr3_nt: TGTGCCAGCAGTTACCAGCGGGGCCAAGAGACCCAGTACTTC
clone_size: -
d_call: TRBD2
j_call: TRBJ2-5
v_call: TRBV7-2

cdr3_aa: CSVDSGYDEQFF
cdr3_nt: TGCAGCGTTGATTCCGGGTACGATGAGCAGTTCTTC
clone_size: -
d_call: -
j_call: TRBJ2-1
v_call: TRBV29-1

cdr3_aa: CASSSQGAVQNTEAFF
cdr3_nt: TGCGCCAGCAGCTCACAGGGGGCCGTACAGAACACTGAAGCTTTCTTT
clone_size: -
d_call: TRBD1
j_call: TRBJ1-1
v_call: TRBV5-1

cdr3_aa: CAWTPGQGANYGYTF
cdr3_nt: TGTGCCTGGACCCCGGGACAGGGGGCTAACTATGGCTACACCTTC
clone_size: -
d_call: TRBD1
j_call: TRBJ1-2
v_call: TRBV30

cdr3_aa: CASSIQGADNEQFF
cdr3_nt: TGTGCCAGCTCTATCCAGGGGGCAGACAATGAGCAGTTCTTC
clone_size: once
d_call: TRBD1
j_call: TRBJ2-1
v_call: TRBV7-9

cdr3_aa: CASSENRGPVSSGNTIYF
cdr3_nt: TGTGCCAGCAGCGAAAATCGGGGGCCCGTAAGCTCTGGAAACACCATATATTTT
clone_size: -
d_call: -
j_call: TRBJ1-3
v_call: TRBV11-2

cdr3_aa: CASSVAGSNYGYTF
cdr3_nt: TGTGCCAGCAGCGTAGCAGGGTCTAACTATGGCTACACCTTC
clone_size: -
d_call: -
j_call: TRBJ1-2
v_call: TRBV9

cdr3_aa: CASRPAVGGRAEAFF
cdr3_nt: TGTGCCAGCAGGCCCGCGGTCGGGGGTCGGGCTGAAGCTTTCTTT
clone_size: -
d_call: -
j_call: TRBJ1-1
v_call: TRBV6-5

cdr3_aa: CASKKGANYGYTF
cdr3_nt: TGTGCCAGCAAAAAGGGAGCTAACTATGGCTACACCTTC
clone_size: -
d_call: -
j_call: TRBJ1-2
v_call: TRBV6-1

cdr3_aa: CASKKEAGEVHEQFF
cdr3_nt: TGTGCCAGCAAAAAGGAAGCGGGGGAGGTCCATGAGCAGTTCTTC
clone_size: -
d_call: TRBD2
j_call: TRBJ2-1
v_call: TRBV11-3

cdr3_aa: CASSLDGDGRGYTF
cdr3_nt: TGTGCCAGCAGCTTGGACGGGGACGGCCGGGGGTACACCTTC
clone_size: -
d_call: -
j_call: TRBJ1-2
v_call: TRBV5-3

cdr3_aa: CASSSDRDNSPLHF
cdr3_nt: TGCGCCAGCAGCTCCGACAGGGATAATTCACCCCTCCACTTT
clone_size: -
d_call: TRBD1
j_call: TRBJ1-6
v_call: TRBV5-1

cdr3_aa: CASSTGTASNQPQHF
cdr3_nt: TGTGCCAGTAGCACCGGGACAGCAAGCAATCAGCCCCAGCATTTT
clone_size: -
d_call: TRBD1
j_call: TRBJ1-5
v_call: TRBV19

cdr3_aa: CSASLGALQHF
cdr3_nt: TGCAGTGCTAGTCTCGGGGCCCTCCAGCATTTT
clone_size: -
d_call: -
j_call: TRBJ1-5
v_call: TRBV20-1

cdr3_aa: CASSPNGRQGYSPLHF
cdr3_nt: TGTGCCAGCAGCCCCAACGGTCGGCAGGGGTATTCACCCCTCCACTTT
clone_size: -
d_call: -
j_call: TRBJ1-6
v_call: TRBV5-4